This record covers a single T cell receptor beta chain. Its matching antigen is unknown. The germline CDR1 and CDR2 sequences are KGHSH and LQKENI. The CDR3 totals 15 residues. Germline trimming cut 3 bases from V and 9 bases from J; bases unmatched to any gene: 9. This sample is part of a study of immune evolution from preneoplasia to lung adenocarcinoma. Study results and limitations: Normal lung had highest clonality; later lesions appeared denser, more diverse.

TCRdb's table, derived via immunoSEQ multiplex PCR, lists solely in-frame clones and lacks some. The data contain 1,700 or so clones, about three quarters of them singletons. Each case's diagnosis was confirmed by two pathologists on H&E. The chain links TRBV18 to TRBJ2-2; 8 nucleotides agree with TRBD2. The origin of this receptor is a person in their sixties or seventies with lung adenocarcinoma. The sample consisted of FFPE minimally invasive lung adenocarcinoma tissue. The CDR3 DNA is TGTGCCAGCTCACCCCTGAGCGGGGGCCACCGGGAGCTGTTTTTT. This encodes CASSPLSGGHRELFF.